The 10 T cell receptor beta chains in this list originate from one sample, sequenced in a study of T cell changes during pregnancy in multiple sclerosis (dated by TCRdb to the late 2010s). The library was prepared using the immunoSEQ multiplex PCR assay. TCRdb took this table from immuneACCESS and kept in-frame rearrangements with V and J called. Such tables lack part of the clones; where checked against another copy, unresolved V genes explain under half of the gap, and the rest is unexplained. The table for this sample lists some 80,000 clones; just over 90% of them were counted only once. The ten most abundant clones make up 2.5% to 3% of the sample. Source: peripheral blood, taken in the first trimester of pregnancy. The receptor set was obtained from a female donor with multiple sclerosis, enrolled in a pregnancy study.

V and J are TRBV10-3 and TRBJ1-1, with 8 bases fitting TRBD1. This CDR3 comprises 15 residues. V lost 3 bases, J lost 0 bases, and 3 bases stayed unmatched. Germline CDR1 reads ENHRY; CDR2 reads SYGVKD. CDR3 DNA sequence: TGTGCCATCAGTGAACAGGGGGTGATGAACACTGAAGCTTTCTTT. It specifies CAISEQGVMNTEAFF.

The chain is built from TRBV4-2 and TRBJ2-7, with D possibly being TRBD1 (5 bases). The CDR3 length is 17 residues. Germline CDR1 is LGHNA and CDR2 is YNFKEQ. V gave up 1 base and J gave up 0 bases, with 16 bases separating them. The CDR3 sequence is CASSQVWSGASSYEQYF. CDR3 coding DNA: TGTGCCAGCAGCCAAGTCTGGAGTGGGGCGAGCTCCTACGAGCAGTACTTC.

The chain uses TRBV4-3 and TRBJ1-2; D call uncertain. This CDR3 comprises 15 residues. CDR1 is LGHNA and CDR2 is YSLEER in the germline V gene. Trimming left V 0 bases short and J 4 bases short, with 12 bases between. CDR3 residues: CASSQDSRGGYGYTF. CDR3 bases: TGCGCCAGCAGCCAAGATAGCCGGGGTGGCTATGGCTACACCTTC.

The chain employs TRBV7-4 and TRBJ2-1; perhaps TRBD2 as D (5 bases). Trimming removed 2 bases at V and 0 bases at J, with 11 bases between. This CDR3 contains 16 residues. CDR1 SGHVT and CDR2 SQSDAQ come from the germline V gene. This CDR3 reads CASSLKTGSSYNEQFF. CDR3 bases: TGTGCCAGCAGCTTAAAGACTGGGAGCTCCTACAATGAGCAGTTCTTC.

The chain recombines TRBV7-8 with TRBJ1-6, with a possible D match to TRBD1 (5 bases). This CDR3 has 14 amino acids. Germline assignment: CDR1 SGHVS and CDR2 FQNEAQ. The ends were cut back, 4 bases at V and 6 bases at J, with 10 bases in the middle. CDR3 DNA: TGTGCCAGCAGCTCGACAGCGACTAATTCACCCCTCCACTTT. Its protein product is CASSSTATNSPLHF.

The table lists this clone with a count of one. The J gene is TRBJ2-3, the V gene TRBV30; perhaps TRBD2 as D (6 bases). The CDR3 loop spans 16 amino acids. The germline V and J ends were trimmed by 1 base and 2 bases, with 16 bases remaining between them. Germline CDR1 reads GTSNPN; CDR2 reads SVGIG (reference sequence). CDR3 amino acids: CAWSGASAHFTDTQYF. The CDR3 bases are TGTGCCTGGAGTGGTGCTAGCGCCCACTTCACAGATACGCAGTATTTT.

This chain connects TRBV6-6 to TRBJ1-1, with unresolved D. The CDR3 length is 13 residues. Trimming took off 7 bases at V and 1 base at J, with 10 bases between the two ends. Germline CDR1 reads MNHNY; CDR2 reads SVGAGI (reference sequence). This chain's CDR3 is CASTYGQNTEAFF. For the CDR3, the DNA is TGTGCCAGCACCTATGGGCAGAACACTGAAGCTTTCTTT.

J is TRBJ2-1 and V is TRBV13; 8 bases line up with TRBD1. V shed 1 base and J 7 bases; nucleotides not matched to a gene: 12. CDR3 length equals 17 residues. Germline lookup yields CDR1 PRHDT and CDR2 FYEKMQ (reference sequence). CDR3 amino acids: CASSLVVDRGAGNEQFF. The CDR3 nucleotides read TGTGCCAGCAGCTTAGTAGTTGACAGGGGAGCAGGTAATGAGCAGTTCTTC.

V is TRBV7-8 and J is TRBJ1-1; D unclear. V was trimmed by 1 base and J by 1 base, leaving 16 bases between them. Germline V lookup: CDR1 SGHVS, CDR2 FQNEAQ. The CDR3 totals 17 residues. The CDR3 nucleotides read TGTGCCAGCAGCTTAGTTTGGCAACAAGCGGAGAACACTGAAGCTTTCTTT. Translating it yields CASSLVWQQAENTEAFF.

This clone was counted a few times. The chain links TRBV5-1 to TRBJ2-6; 13 nucleotides align to TRBD2. CDR1 is SGHRS, CDR2 YFSETQ, per germline. The CDR3 loop spans 18 amino acids. Trimming removed 0 bases from V and 3 bases from J; junction bases left unmatched: 3. The CDR3 nucleotides read TGCGCCAGCAGCTTGGGAGGACTAGCGGGGGTTGGGGCCAACGTCCTGACTTTC. Its protein is CASSLGGLAGVGANVLTF.